This is a list of T cell receptor beta chains from one sample in a study of naive and memory T cell subsets. TCRdb reprocessed the UMI-ligation and nested PCR reads via MiXCR and lists one record per CDR3 protein. The repertoire has 150,000 or so distinct CDR3 sequences, under 25% of them found once; the top ten carry 0.11%. Sequencing was carried out using naive CD4+ T cells from blood. The source of these receptors is a human donor in good health. CDR3s include the opening cysteine and the closing phenylalanine or tryptophan. D genes are given only for firm matches. Only part of the rows carry a size: once, few, many, or a class if the clone is expanded.

v_call	clone_size	d_call	j_call	cdr3_nt	cdr3_aa
TRBV15	few	-	TRBJ1-5	TGTGCCACCAGCAGAGATTCGTACAGGGAGGTCTGGGAGCCCCAGCATTTT	CATSRDSYREVWEPQHF
TRBV7-8	-	-	TRBJ2-7	TGTGCCAGCAGCTTCACTAGCTACGAGCAGTACTTC	CASSFTSYEQYF
TRBV9	many	-	TRBJ1-4	TGTGCCAGCAGCGGGACGGCAACTAATGAAAAACTGTTTTTT	CASSGTATNEKLFF
TRBV27	few	-	TRBJ2-5	TGTGCCAGCAGTTTTGTGGAGACCCAGTACTTC	CASSFVETQYF
TRBV10-3	-	-	TRBJ1-3	TGTGCCATCAGGGACAGCTCTGGAAACACCATATATTTT	CAIRDSSGNTIYF
TRBV29-1	few	TRBD2	TRBJ2-7	TGCAGCGTCTTTAGCGGGCCGAGCTACGAGCAGTACTTC	CSVFSGPSYEQYF
TRBV28	-	TRBD2	TRBJ2-1	TGTGCCAGCAACCCTAGCGGGATCTACAATGAGCAGTTCTTC	CASNPSGIYNEQFF
TRBV6-2/TRBV6-3	many	TRBD2	TRBJ2-1	TGTGCCAGCAGCCGCCGGACTAGCGGGAACAATGAGCAGTTCTTC	CASSRRTSGNNEQFF
TRBV18	few	-	TRBJ1-1	TGTGCCAGCTCACTACCCGGGGTATTGAACACTGAAGCTTTCTTT	CASSLPGVLNTEAFF
TRBV4-1	-	TRBD1	TRBJ2-7	TGCGCCAGCAGCCACGGAAAAAGGGGGCAAAACTACGAGCAGTACTTC	CASSHGKRGQNYEQYF
TRBV16	-	-	TRBJ1-1	TGTGCCAGCAGCCCCCAGGCCTCGGGCACTGAAGCTTTCTTT	CASSPQASGTEAFF
TRBV6-5	few	TRBD1	TRBJ1-6	TGTGCCAGCAGTTACTCGTCCAGGGGGTATAATTCACCCCTCCACTTT	CASSYSSRGYNSPLHF
TRBV24-1	few	-	TRBJ2-2	TGTGCCACCAGTGTCCAGATGAACACCGGGGAGCTGTTTTTT	CATSVQMNTGELFF
TRBV6-2/TRBV6-3	-	-	TRBJ2-3	TGTGCCAGCAGTTCTTATCGGCGGAGTAGCACAGATACGCAGTATTTT	CASSSYRRSSTDTQYF
TRBV5-4	-	-	TRBJ2-1	TGTGCCAGCAGCTTGGCGCAGGGCGAGCAGTTCTTC	CASSLAQGEQFF
TRBV27	-	-	TRBJ2-5	TGTGCCAGCAGACCGGCCAGAAGCCAAGAGACCCAGTACTTC	CASRPARSQETQYF
TRBV6-6	-	-	TRBJ1-5	TGTGCCAGCAGTTACCCGGAGTCACAGCCCCAGCATTTT	CASSYPESQPQHF
TRBV6-2/TRBV6-3	few	-	TRBJ2-1	TGTGCCAGCTCCGGAGTTAACAATGAGCAGTTCTTC	CASSGVNNEQFF
TRBV20-1	few	-	TRBJ2-1	TGCAGTGCTAGAGATGGGTGGGGAGTGGACAATGAGCAGTTCTTC	CSARDGWGVDNEQFF
TRBV19	-	TRBD2	TRBJ2-1	TGTGCCAGTAGTTCTCCGTTGGGGCTAGCGGGAGTTACTTACAATGAGCAGTTCTTC	CASSSPLGLAGVTYNEQFF